Following are 24 T cell receptor beta chains from one sample sequenced in a study of vaccination effects on CD4 cells after COVID-19. The culture ran for roughly ten days, and then CD4+ T cells were isolated. Documented for the person is a PCR-confirmed SARS-CoV-2 infection occurring between March and December 2020. Participants were vaccinated with two doses of either the BNT162b2 or mRNA-1273 vaccine. Repertoires were generated with immunoSEQ multiplex PCR, while TCRdb's copy carries only in-frame clones and drops some. The sample records about 50,000 clones, over 60% being singletons. No antigen has been identified for these receptors. The sample in question was CD4+ T cells from PBMCs cultured without peptide, obtained after COVID-19 vaccination. The receptors were gathered from a human donor who had a prior SARS-CoV-2 infection.

The chain couples TRBV5-6 to TRBJ2-7; TRBD2 matches 7 bases. CDR1 SGHDT and CDR2 YYEEEE come from the germline V gene. The CDR3 extends over 17 amino acids. After removal of 4 bases from V and 0 bases from J, the junction contained 13 bases not matched to a gene. The CDR3 spells CASSGFMERDYSYEQYF. The CDR3 nucleotides read TGTGCCAGCAGCGGGTTCATGGAGCGGGACTACTCCTACGAGCAGTACTTC.

The rearrangement joins TRBV4-2 to TRBJ2-5; 7 positions agree with TRBD1. This CDR3 comprises 16 residues. Germline V lookup: CDR1 LGHNA, CDR2 YNFKEQ. J lost 5 bases, V lost 0 bases, and 9 bases had no gene match. CDR3: CASSQDPLTGAETQYF. The CDR3 nucleotides are TGTGCCAGCAGCCAAGATCCCCTCACAGGGGCGGAGACCCAGTACTTC.

The chain combines TRBV5-6 with TRBJ2-1, with D uncertain. CDR1 is SGHDT, CDR2 YYEEEE, per germline. The CDR3 is 16 residues long. V dropped 0 bases and J dropped 0 bases, with 10 bases sitting between them. This chain's CDR3 is CASSLVVTSSYNEQFF. The CDR3 DNA follows: TGTGCCAGCAGCTTGGTTGTGACGTCCTCCTACAATGAGCAGTTCTTC.

The chain links TRBV5-1 to TRBJ2-1, with 8 bases matching TRBD2. Germline V lookup: CDR1 SGHRS, CDR2 YFSETQ. There are 15 residues in the CDR3. Trimming at V came to 0 bases and at J to 3 bases, leaving 2 bases not matched to a gene. This CDR3 reads CASSLAGGRYNEQFF. The CDR3, as DNA: TGCGCCAGCAGCTTGGCGGGGGGGCGCTACAATGAGCAGTTCTTC.

The chain recombines TRBV7-2 with TRBJ2-1, with a tentative D call TRBD1 (5 bases). The CDR3 contains 15 residues. V dropped 5 bases and J dropped 4 bases, with 15 bases sitting between them. Germline V gene lookup returns CDR1 SGHTA and CDR2 FQGNSA. The CDR3 DNA reads as TGTGCCAGCAGCCCACAGGACGCACGATACAATGAGCAGTTCTTC. It is translated as CASSPQDARYNEQFF.

This sequence joins TRBV13 and TRBJ2-1; TRBD2 aligns across 12 bases. Germline loops: CDR1 PRHDT, CDR2 FYEKMQ (reference sequence). V lost 6 bases to trimming and J lost 4 bases; unmatched junction nucleotides: 13. This CDR3 contains 18 residues. The CDR3 coding sequence is TGTGCCAGCAGTCGGTTTCTAGCGGGAGGGCCGGAGTACAATGAGCAGTTCTTC. Encoded protein: CASSRFLAGGPEYNEQFF.

This clone was recorded once. The J gene is TRBJ1-1, the V gene TRBV15; 7 bases fit TRBD1. The CDR3 runs to 15 residues. Per germline, CDR1 LNHNV and CDR2 YYDKDF (reference sequence). V lost 3 bases and J lost 4; bases outside the gene matches: 8. The CDR3 coding sequence is TGTGCCACCAGCAGGGACAGGCTGGGAGGCACTGAAGCTTTCTTT. Its translation is CATSRDRLGGTEAFF.

The chain has TRBV2 and TRBJ1-4; 7 bases line up with TRBD1. J gave up 8 bases and V 6 bases, and 9 bases lay outside the gene matches. The CDR3 covers 14 residues. Germline V CDR1 and CDR2: SNHLY, FYNNEI. CDR3 protein: CASRATGLDEKLFF. CDR3 in DNA: TGTGCCAGCAGAGCGACAGGGTTAGACGAAAAACTGTTTTTT.

The gene calls are TRBV15 and TRBJ2-3; 7 bases fit TRBD2. This CDR3 comprises 15 residues. Germline CDR1 and CDR2: LNHNV and YYDKDF (reference sequence). Trimming removed 1 base from V and 4 bases from J; junction bases left unmatched: 5. The CDR3, as DNA: TGTGCCACCAGCAGAGGTGGGGAGGGCCCAGATACGCAGTATTTT. Its protein is CATSRGGEGPDTQYF. Based on the CDR3 plus reference TRBV15 and TRBJ2-3, the full variable domain is DAMVIQNPRYQVTQFGKPVTLSCSQTLNHNVMYWYQQKSSQAPKLLFHYYDKDFNNEADTPDNFQSRRPNTSFCFLDIRSPGLGDTAMYLCATSRGGEGPDTQYFGPGTRLTVL.

J is TRBJ1-3 and V is TRBV6-6, with D maybe TRBD1 (5 bases). CDR3 length: 14 amino acids. Germline V lookup: CDR1 MNHNY, CDR2 SVGAGI (reference sequence). V was clipped by 0 bases and J by 3 bases, with 6 bases between them. Here the CDR3 reads CASSYSQGGNTIYF. The CDR3 region has the DNA TGTGCCAGCAGTTACTCGCAGGGTGGAAACACCATATATTTT.

The chain is built from TRBV5-1 and TRBJ2-5, with D unresolved. CDR1 SGHRS and CDR2 YFSETQ come from the germline V gene. V lost 0 bases and J 3 bases, leaving 9 bases between the germline ends. The length of the CDR3 is 14 residues. This CDR3 reads CASSLVDMEETQYF. DNA of the CDR3: TGCGCCAGCAGCTTGGTTGACATGGAAGAGACCCAGTACTTC.

This chain connects TRBV18 to TRBJ2-7; TRBD2 matches at 7 bases. Trimming took 4 bases from V and 2 from J; bases not matched to a gene: 5. The CDR3 contains 14 residues. CDR1 KGHSH and CDR2 LQKENI come from the germline V gene. The CDR3 bases are TGTGCCAGCTCACTCGGAGCGGGGACCTACGAGCAGTACTTC. Translated: CASSLGAGTYEQYF.

V usage is TRBV4-1 and J usage is TRBJ2-1, with D perhaps TRBD1 (6 bases). The CDR3 runs 15 residues. Trimming took 1 base from V and 7 from J, leaving 14 bases between them. The germline gives CDR1 MGHRA, CDR2 YSYEKL. The CDR3: CASSQGQGSWNEQFF. As DNA, the CDR3 is TGCGCCAGCAGCCAAGGCCAGGGGAGTTGGAATGAGCAGTTCTTC.

The chain carries TRBV5-4 and TRBJ2-7; no reliable D call. The CDR3 runs 14 residues. Trimming left V 4 bases short and J 0 bases short, with 11 bases between. Germline CDR1 SGHNT, CDR2 YYREEE (reference sequence). CDR3 sequence: CASSADYNSYEQYF. In DNA, the CDR3 is TGTGCCAGCAGCGCGGATTACAACTCCTACGAGCAGTACTTC.

The rearrangement uses TRBV19 and TRBJ1-2; weak D call: TRBD1 (6 bases). Trimming cost V 4 bases and J 6 bases, with 18 bases left between them. Germline V gene data show CDR1 as LNHDA and CDR2 as SQIVND (reference sequence). There are 15 residues in the CDR3. CDR3 protein: CASSNFGEQGDGYTF. The CDR3 DNA is TGTGCCAGTAGTAATTTTGGGGAACAGGGCGATGGCTACACCTTC.

The V and J genes are TRBV15 and TRBJ2-1; D unresolved. Germline values: CDR1 LNHNV, CDR2 YYDKDF (reference sequence). The V end lost 0 bases, the J end lost 6 bases, and 12 bases lay between the germline ends. The CDR3 loop spans 15 amino acids. CDR3 nucleotide sequence: TGTGCCACCAGCAGAGATCCTTTGCCTCCCAATGAGCAGTTCTTC. Translated: CATSRDPLPPNEQFF.

The chain recombines TRBV7-2 with TRBJ1-2; 12 bases line up with TRBD1. CDR3 size: 14 residues. With 5 bases clipped from V and 8 bases from J, the junction kept 6 bases outside the gene matches. Germline V gene sequence: CDR1 SGHTA, CDR2 FQGNSA. For the CDR3, the DNA is TGTGCCAGCAGCACGGGACAGGGGGCGGGGGGCTACACCTTC. This codes for CASSTGQGAGGYTF.

Only a few counts were recorded for this clone. V usage is TRBV11-3 and J usage is TRBJ2-7; tentatively, D is TRBD2 (5 bases). CDR1 SGHNT and CDR2 YENEEA come from the germline V gene. The CDR3 is 14 residues long. Trimming took 5 bases from V and 4 from J, leaving 15 bases between them. The CDR3 protein is CASSPDPLAYEQYF. CDR3 nucleotides: TGTGCCAGCAGCCCAGACCCCCTAGCTTACGAGCAGTACTTC.

The chain links TRBV7-2 to TRBJ1-6; a weak D match, TRBD1 (5 bases). The CDR3 is 16 amino acids. Per the germline V gene, CDR1 is SGHTA and CDR2 is FQGNSA. V was shortened by 5 bases and J by 9 bases, with 20 bases between the two germline ends. In nucleotides, the CDR3 is TGTGCCAGCAGCCCCTTTGGCGCGGGGGTGGCTTCACCCCTCCACTTT. It is translated as CASSPFGAGVASPLHF.

The CDR3 sequence: CASSLGLAGLDGTYEQYF. In nucleotides, the CDR3 is TGTGCCAGCAGCTTGGGACTAGCGGGCTTAGACGGCACCTACGAGCAGTACTTC. The chain employs TRBV3-1 (or the pseudogene TRBV3-2) and TRBJ2-7; 12 bases are shared with TRBD2. The CDR3 extends over 18 amino acids. CDR1 and CDR2 from the germline V gene are LGHDT and YNNKEL (reference sequence). The ends lost 5 bases at V and 2 bases at J; junction bases unmatched: 13.

The CDR3 protein is CASSPPTGRGGNEQFF. As DNA, the CDR3 is TGTGCCAGCAGCCCGCCTACGGGCCGCGGGGGGAATGAGCAGTTCTTC. This chain uses TRBV7-9 with TRBJ2-1; 8 bases map to TRBD2. The germline V gene encodes CDR1 SEHNR and CDR2 FQNEAQ (reference sequence). This CDR3 is 16 amino acids long. V shed 5 bases and J 7 bases; nucleotides not matched to a gene: 13.

The V gene is TRBV7-2, the J gene TRBJ2-5, with 8 nucleotides matching TRBD1. From germline, CDR1 is SGHTA and CDR2 FQGNSA. Trimming at V came to 7 bases and at J to 6 bases, leaving 7 bases not matched to a gene. This CDR3 contains 13 residues. The CDR3 DNA follows: TGTGCCAGCAAAAGACAGGGGTTAAAGACCCAGTACTTC. This codes for CASKRQGLKTQYF.

CDR3 sequence reads: CASSPRGGSPYEQYF. DNA of the CDR3: TGTGCCAGCAGCCCCCGCGGGGGATCCCCCTACGAGCAGTACTTC. V is TRBV7-2 and J is TRBJ2-7; 7 bases line up with TRBD2. J was trimmed by 2 bases and V by 5 bases; bases with no gene match: 9. The CDR3 totals 15 residues. Germline V gene sequence: CDR1 SGHTA, CDR2 FQGNSA.

The chain carries TRBV4-2 and TRBJ1-1; 8 nucleotides line up with TRBD1. The CDR3 consists of 11 residues. Germline V gene lookup returns CDR1 LGHNA and CDR2 YNFKEQ. Trimming removed 4 bases from V and 14 bases from J; junction bases left unmatched: 6. CDR3 amino acids: CASSPGQGFFF. In DNA form, the CDR3 reads TGTGCCAGCAGCCCTGGACAGGGATTCTTCTTT.